These 17 T cell receptor beta chains were all obtained from the same sample, sequenced in a study of tumor and adjacent non-tumor tissue in lung cancer. TCRbeta libraries were built with three rounds of nested PCR, modified from ARM-PCR. MiXCR, run by TCRdb on the multiplex PCR reads, gives a single entry per CDR3 protein. The profile shows just over 200,000 distinct CDR3 sequences, 60% to 85% of them singletons. RNA was extracted from bulk tissue without any cell sorting. Source material: lung tumor tissue. Receptors originate from a man aged 55 to 70 with non-small cell lung cancer.

This clonotype was seen more than once but under ten times. The chain combines TRBV11-2 with TRBJ1-1, with D uncertain. The CDR3 contains 13 residues. Trimming pared 6 bases from V and 7 bases from J, leaving 15 bases between. Germline CDR1 and CDR2: SGHAT and FQNNGV. The CDR3 loop reads CASSLNMFGEAFF. The CDR3 DNA is TGTGCCAGCAGTTTAAACATGTTCGGTGAAGCTTTCTTT.

The chain combines TRBV20-1 with TRBJ2-3; D tentatively fits TRBD1 or TRBD2 (5 bases each). Germline V CDR1 and CDR2: DFQATT, SNEGSKA (reference sequence). The CDR3 contains 14 residues. Trimming removed 6 bases from V and 2 bases from J, with 15 bases in between. DNA for the CDR3: TGCAGTGCCTACCCAGTGGGGACCACAGATACGCAGTATTTT. Its translation is CSAYPVGTTDTQYF.

The chain links TRBV12-3 or TRBV12-4 to TRBJ2-7, with 8 bases identical to TRBD2. The length of the CDR3 is 18 residues. Germline trimming cut 5 bases from V and 0 bases from J; bases unmatched to any gene: 15. This CDR3 reads CASSRYGSSGPSSYEQYF. The CDR3 nucleotides are TGTGCCAGCAGTCGTTACGGGTCTAGCGGGCCCAGCTCCTACGAGCAGTACTTC.

The chain links TRBV24-1 to TRBJ1-1; 8 bases are a match to TRBD1. This CDR3 is 14 amino acids long. Germline V gene lookup returns CDR1 KGHDR and CDR2 SFDVKD. J was trimmed by 3 bases and V by 5 bases; bases with no gene match: 4. The CDR3 DNA reads as TGTGCCACCAGTGGCGAGACAGGGGACACTGAAGCTTTCTTT. Protein: CATSGETGDTEAFF.

The genes are TRBV12-3 or TRBV12-4 and TRBJ2-1, with 8 bases matching TRBD2. V shed 3 bases, J shed 8 bases, and the junction held 9 bases outside the gene matches. The length of the CDR3 is 15 residues. The CDR3 sequence: CASSLIQRGCDEQFF. CDR3 sequence (DNA): TGTGCCAGCAGTTTGATCCAGCGGGGGTGCGATGAGCAGTTCTTC.

Concerning this clonotype itself: Compared with germline, one end of the junction differs, possibly owing to a read error. The chain combines TRBV29-1 with TRBJ1-2; D is possibly TRBD1 (6 bases). From germline, CDR1 is SQVTM and CDR2 ANQGSEA. The length of the CDR3 is 15 residues. The CDR3 DNA reads TGCAGCATTGAAGGGGGTGGGGGAACCTACTATGGCTACACCTTC. Translating gives CSIEGGGGTYYGYTF.

In its sample, this clonotype was seen once. Compared with germline, one end of the junction differs, possibly owing to a read error. CDR3 in DNA: TGTGCCAGCAACCCCTCAGCGGGCGGGAACACCTGGGAGCTGTTTTTT. It encodes CASNPSAGGNTWELFF. V is TRBV5-5 and J is TRBJ2-2; TRBD2 is a possible D gene (6 bases). The CDR3 has 16 amino acids. The germline V gene has CDR1 SGHKS and CDR2 YYEKEE (reference sequence).

Comment on this clonotype: The junction and the germline gene differ at one end; a read error may be behind it. The CDR3 loop is CATSDGGGGFEQYF. CDR3 DNA: TGCGCCACCAGTGACGGAGGCGGGGGATTCGAGCAGTACTTC. The chain is built from TRBV10-1 and TRBJ2-7; 7 nucleotides align to TRBD2. The CDR3 totals 14 residues. Germline CDR1 WNHNN, CDR2 SYGVQD (reference sequence).

Details on this clonotype: A read error is likely, as this CDR3 ends without the conserved phenylalanine or tryptophan. The DNA is left out, because the CDR3 cannot be placed on it with certainty; the CDR3 is given as TCRdb lists it. CDR3 residues: CASSLETGVTYEQNI. The chain uses TRBV11-2 and TRBJ2-7; the D segment call TRBD1 is taken from the table without a DNA check. Germline V gives CDR1 SGHAT, CDR2 FQNNGV. The CDR3 is 15 residues long, ends included.

This clonotype has ten or more counts. V and J are TRBV20-1 and TRBJ2-2, with TRBD2 matching over 10 bases. The CDR3 sequence is 14 residues long. From germline, CDR1 is DFQATT and CDR2 SNEGSKA (reference sequence). The trim removed 3 bases at V and 6 bases at J, leaving 4 bases unmatched. This chain's CDR3 is CSASNSGGAGELFF. The CDR3 nucleotides are TGCAGTGCTAGTAACAGCGGGGGGGCCGGGGAGCTGTTTTTT.

In regard to this clonotype: The CDR3 does not end in the conserved phenylalanine or tryptophan, so this is likely a read error. The V gene is TRBV10-2, the J gene TRBJ2-1; unclear D gene. The CDR3 loop spans 14 amino acids. From germline, CDR1 is WSHSY and CDR2 SAAADI. CDR3 DNA sequence: TGCGCCAGCAGCATGACACGACCCTACGATGAGCAGTTCTTG. Its translation is CASSMTRPYDEQFL.

Concerning this clonotype itself: Just one base apart from a much larger clone, this may be a read error. This chain links TRBV4-2 with TRBJ2-2; TRBD1 matches at 8 bases. Germline V gene lookup returns CDR1 LGHNA and CDR2 YNFKEQ. The CDR3 totals 14 residues. CDR3 bases: TGTACCAGCAGCCAAGAACAGGGGGCCGGGGAGCTGTTTTTT. Translating it yields CTSSQEQGAGELFF.

On this clonotype: The junction and the germline gene differ at one end; a read error may be behind it. The V call is TRBV6-2 or TRBV6-3, the J call TRBJ2-3, with D possibly being TRBD1 (6 bases). In germline, CDR1 is MNHEY, CDR2 SVGEGT. The CDR3 has 15 residues. The CDR3 spells CASSPQSTGTDTQYF. DNA of the CDR3: TGTGCCAGCAGTCCGCAATCGACAGGCACAGATACGCAATATTTT.

The V gene is TRBV2, the J gene TRBJ2-1; D ambiguous. This CDR3 region has 17 residues. CDR1 and CDR2 (germline): SNHLY, FYNNEI. Trimming removed 6 bases from V and 0 bases from J, with 18 bases in between. CDR3 coding DNA: TGTGCCAGCAGAGGCCGCGGCATTACGAGCTCCTACAATGAGCAGTTCTTC. This sequence encodes CASRGRGITSSYNEQFF.

A remark on this clonotype: The junction differs from germline at one of its ends, possibly a read error. J is TRBJ2-2 and V is TRBV5-4; possibly TRBD1 for D (6 bases). The CDR3 length is 18 residues. CDR1 and CDR2 from the germline V gene are SGHNT and YYREEE (reference sequence). CDR3 coding DNA: TGTGCCGGCAGCCCGGCCCTAGGACAGCCTACGAACACCGGGGAGCTGTTTTTT. It encodes CAGSPALGQPTNTGELFF.

This clonotype has a single count. The junction departs from germline at one end; a sequencing error may be responsible. The chain has TRBV12-3 or TRBV12-4 and TRBJ2-7; D call uncertain. The CDR3 extends over 12 amino acids. The CDR3 reads CASSLVGYEQCF. In DNA, the CDR3 is TGTGCCAGCAGTTTAGTTGGGTACGAGCAGTGCTTC.

The J gene is TRBJ1-2, the V gene TRBV7-9; D is ambiguous. V was pared by 4 bases and J by 8 bases, with 11 bases between. Germline V gives CDR1 SEHNR, CDR2 FQNEAQ (reference sequence). The CDR3 contains 12 residues. The CDR3 coding sequence is TGTGCCAGCAGCTCCTCAACGGTGGGCTACACCTTC. This codes for CASSSSTVGYTF.